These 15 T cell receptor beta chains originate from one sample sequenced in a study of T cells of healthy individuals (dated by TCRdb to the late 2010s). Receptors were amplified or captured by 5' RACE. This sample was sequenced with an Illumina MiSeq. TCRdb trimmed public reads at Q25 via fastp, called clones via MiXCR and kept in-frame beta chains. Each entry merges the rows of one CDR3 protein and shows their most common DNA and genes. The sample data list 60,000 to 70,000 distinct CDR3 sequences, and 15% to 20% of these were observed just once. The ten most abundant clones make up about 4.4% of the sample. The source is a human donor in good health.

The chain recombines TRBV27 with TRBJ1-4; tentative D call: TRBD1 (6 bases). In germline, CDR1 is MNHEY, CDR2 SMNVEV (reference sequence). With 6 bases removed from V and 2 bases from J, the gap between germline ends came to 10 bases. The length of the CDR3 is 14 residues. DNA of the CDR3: TGTGCCAGCAGACAGGGAGTCACTAATGAAAAACTGTTTTTT. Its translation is CASRQGVTNEKLFF. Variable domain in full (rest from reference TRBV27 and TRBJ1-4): EAQVTQNPRYLITVTGKKLTVTCSQNMNHEYMSWYRQDPGLGLRQIYYSMNVEVTDKGDVPEGYKVSRKEKRNFPLILESPSPNQTSLYFCASRQGVTNEKLFFGSGTQLSVL.

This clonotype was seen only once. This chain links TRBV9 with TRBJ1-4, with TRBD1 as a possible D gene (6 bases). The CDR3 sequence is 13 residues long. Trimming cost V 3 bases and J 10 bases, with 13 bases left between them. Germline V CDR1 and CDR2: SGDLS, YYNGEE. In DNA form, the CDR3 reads TGTGCCAGCAGCGCCCAGTCAGGGGCAAAACTGTTTTTT. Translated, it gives CASSAQSGAKLFF.

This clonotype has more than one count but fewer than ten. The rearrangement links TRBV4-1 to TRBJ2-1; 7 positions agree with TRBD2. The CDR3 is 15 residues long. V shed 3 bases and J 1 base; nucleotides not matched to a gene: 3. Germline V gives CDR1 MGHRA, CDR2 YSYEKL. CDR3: CASSHPGGSYNEQFF. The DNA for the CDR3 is TGCGCCAGCAGCCACCCGGGGGGATCCTACAATGAGCAGTTCTTC.

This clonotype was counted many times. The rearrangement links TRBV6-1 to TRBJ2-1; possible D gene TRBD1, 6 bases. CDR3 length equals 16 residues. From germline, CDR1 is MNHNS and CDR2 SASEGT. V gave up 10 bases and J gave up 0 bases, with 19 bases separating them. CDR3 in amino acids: CATYAATGLSYNEQFF. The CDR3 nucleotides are TGTGCCACCTACGCTGCGACAGGTCTCTCCTACAATGAGCAGTTCTTC.

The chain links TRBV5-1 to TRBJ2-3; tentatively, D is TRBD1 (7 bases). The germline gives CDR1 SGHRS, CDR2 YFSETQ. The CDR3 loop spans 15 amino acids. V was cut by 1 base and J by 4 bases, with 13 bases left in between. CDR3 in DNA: TGCGCCAGCAGCTTGCCCGGCAGGGGGGCAGATACGCAGTATTTT. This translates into CASSLPGRGADTQYF.

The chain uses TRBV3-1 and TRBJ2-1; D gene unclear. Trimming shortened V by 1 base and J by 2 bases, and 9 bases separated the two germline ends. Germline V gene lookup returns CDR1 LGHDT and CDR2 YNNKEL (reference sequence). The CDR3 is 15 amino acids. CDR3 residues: CASSQASATYNEQFF. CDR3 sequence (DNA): TGTGCCAGCAGCCAAGCTTCGGCCACCTACAATGAGCAGTTCTTC.

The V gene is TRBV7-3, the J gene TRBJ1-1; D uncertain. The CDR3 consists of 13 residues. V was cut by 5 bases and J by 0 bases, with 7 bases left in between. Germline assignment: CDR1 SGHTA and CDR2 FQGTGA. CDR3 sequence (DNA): TGTGCCAGCAGCCCCCGTCTGAACACTGAAGCTTTCTTT. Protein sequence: CASSPRLNTEAFF.

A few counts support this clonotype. CDR3 coding DNA: TGTGCCAGCAGCCTGACGGAGGAGGTCACTGAAGCTTTCTTT. Translated: CASSLTEEVTEAFF. The chain carries TRBV3-1 and TRBJ1-1; the D is unclear. The germline V and J ends were trimmed by 4 bases and 4 bases, with 13 bases remaining between them. The germline CDR1 and CDR2 sequences are LGHDT and YNNKEL (reference sequence). The CDR3 covers 14 residues.

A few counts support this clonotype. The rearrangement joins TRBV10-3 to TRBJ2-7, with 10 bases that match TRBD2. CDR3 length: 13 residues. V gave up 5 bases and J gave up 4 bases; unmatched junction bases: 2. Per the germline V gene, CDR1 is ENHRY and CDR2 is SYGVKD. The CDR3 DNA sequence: TGTGCCATCAGTCCAGCGGGAGGGTACGAGCAGTACTTC. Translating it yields CAISPAGGYEQYF.

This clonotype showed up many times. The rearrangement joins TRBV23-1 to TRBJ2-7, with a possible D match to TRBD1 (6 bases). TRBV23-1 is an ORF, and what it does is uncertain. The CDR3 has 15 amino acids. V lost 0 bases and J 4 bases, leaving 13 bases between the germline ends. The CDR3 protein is CASSQSSQGWYEQYF. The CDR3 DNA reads TGCGCCAGCAGTCAATCCTCCCAGGGGTGGTACGAGCAGTACTTC.

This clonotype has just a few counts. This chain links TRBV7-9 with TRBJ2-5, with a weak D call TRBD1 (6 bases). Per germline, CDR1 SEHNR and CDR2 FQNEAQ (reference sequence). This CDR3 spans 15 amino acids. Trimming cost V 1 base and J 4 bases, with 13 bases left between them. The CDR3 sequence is CASSLDRFRGETQYF. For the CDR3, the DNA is TGTGCCAGCAGCTTAGATCGTTTCAGGGGAGAGACCCAGTACTTC. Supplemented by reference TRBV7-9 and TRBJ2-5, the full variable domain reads DTGVSQNPRHKITKRGQNVTFRCDPISEHNRLYWYRQTLGQGPEFLTYFQNEAQLEKSRLLSDRFSAERPKGSFSTLEIQRTEQGDSAMYLCASSLDRFRGETQYFGPGTRLLVL.

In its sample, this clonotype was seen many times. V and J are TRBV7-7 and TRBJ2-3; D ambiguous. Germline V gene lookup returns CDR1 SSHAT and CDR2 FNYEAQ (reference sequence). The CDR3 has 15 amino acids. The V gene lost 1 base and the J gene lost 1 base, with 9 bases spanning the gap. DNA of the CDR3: TGTGCCAGCAGCTTAGGCGGTTCTGGCACAGATACGCAGTATTTT. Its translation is CASSLGGSGTDTQYF.

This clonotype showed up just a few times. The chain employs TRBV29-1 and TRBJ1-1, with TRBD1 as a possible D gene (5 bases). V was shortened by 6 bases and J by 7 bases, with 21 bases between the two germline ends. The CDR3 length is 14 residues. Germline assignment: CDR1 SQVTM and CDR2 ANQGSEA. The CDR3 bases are TGCAGCGTGAGGGGCCTCGGTAAGGGTTTTGAAGCTTTCTTT. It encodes CSVRGLGKGFEAFF.

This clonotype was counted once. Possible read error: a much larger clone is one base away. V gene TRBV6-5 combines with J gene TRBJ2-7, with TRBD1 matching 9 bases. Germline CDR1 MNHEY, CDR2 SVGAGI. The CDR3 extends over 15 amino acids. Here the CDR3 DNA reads TGTGCCGGCAGTTACTCGAGGACAGGGGCCTACGAGCAGTACTTC. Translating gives CAGSYSRTGAYEQYF.

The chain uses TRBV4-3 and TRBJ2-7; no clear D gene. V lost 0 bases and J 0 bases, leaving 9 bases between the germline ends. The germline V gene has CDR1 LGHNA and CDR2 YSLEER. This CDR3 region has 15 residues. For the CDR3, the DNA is TGCGCCAGCAGCCAAGATGGACGGAGCTCCTACGAGCAGTACTTC. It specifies CASSQDGRSSYEQYF.